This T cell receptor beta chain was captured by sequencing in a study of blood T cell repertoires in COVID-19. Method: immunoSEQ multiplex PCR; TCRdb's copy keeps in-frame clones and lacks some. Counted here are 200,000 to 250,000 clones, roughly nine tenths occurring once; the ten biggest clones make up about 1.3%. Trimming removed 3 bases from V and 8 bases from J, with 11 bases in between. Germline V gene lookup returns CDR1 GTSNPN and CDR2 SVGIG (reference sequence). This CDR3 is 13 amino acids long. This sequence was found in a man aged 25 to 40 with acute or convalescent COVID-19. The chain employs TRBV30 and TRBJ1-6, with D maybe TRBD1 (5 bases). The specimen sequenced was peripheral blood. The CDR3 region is CAWRFTGDSPLHF. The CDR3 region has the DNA TGTGCCTGGAGATTTACAGGTGATTCACCCCTCCACTTT.